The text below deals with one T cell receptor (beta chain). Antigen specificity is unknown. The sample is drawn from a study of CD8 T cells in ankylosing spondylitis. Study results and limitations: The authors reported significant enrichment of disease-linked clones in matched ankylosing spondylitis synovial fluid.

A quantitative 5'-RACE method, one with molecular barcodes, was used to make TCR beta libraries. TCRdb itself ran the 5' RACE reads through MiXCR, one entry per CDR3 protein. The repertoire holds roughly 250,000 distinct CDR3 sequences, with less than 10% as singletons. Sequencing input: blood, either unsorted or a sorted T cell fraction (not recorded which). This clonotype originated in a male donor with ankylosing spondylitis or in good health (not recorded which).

This CDR3 reads CASSPDRRGTDTQYF. DNA for the CDR3: TGTGCCAGCAGCCCGGACAGGCGGGGCACAGATACGCAGTATTTT. The chain recombines TRBV7-2 with TRBJ2-3; 7 bases align to TRBD1. Looked up from germline, CDR1 is SGHTA and CDR2 is FQGNSA. This CDR3 has 15 amino acids. V was clipped by 5 bases and J by 1 base; unmatched bases: 6.